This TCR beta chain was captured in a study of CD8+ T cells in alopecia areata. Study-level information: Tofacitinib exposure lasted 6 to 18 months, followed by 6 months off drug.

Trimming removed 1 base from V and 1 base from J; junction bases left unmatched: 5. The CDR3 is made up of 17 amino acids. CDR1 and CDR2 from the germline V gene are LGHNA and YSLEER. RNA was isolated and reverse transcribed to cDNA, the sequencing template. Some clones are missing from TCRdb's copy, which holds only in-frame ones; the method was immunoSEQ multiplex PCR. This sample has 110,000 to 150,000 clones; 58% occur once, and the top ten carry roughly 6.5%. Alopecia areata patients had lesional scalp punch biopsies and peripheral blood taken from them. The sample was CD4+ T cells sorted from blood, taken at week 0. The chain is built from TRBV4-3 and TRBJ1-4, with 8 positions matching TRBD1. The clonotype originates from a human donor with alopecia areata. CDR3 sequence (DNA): TGCGCCAGCAGCCAAGGTCAGGGGGCCGTAACTAATGAAAAACTGTTTTTT. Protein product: CASSQGQGAVTNEKLFF.